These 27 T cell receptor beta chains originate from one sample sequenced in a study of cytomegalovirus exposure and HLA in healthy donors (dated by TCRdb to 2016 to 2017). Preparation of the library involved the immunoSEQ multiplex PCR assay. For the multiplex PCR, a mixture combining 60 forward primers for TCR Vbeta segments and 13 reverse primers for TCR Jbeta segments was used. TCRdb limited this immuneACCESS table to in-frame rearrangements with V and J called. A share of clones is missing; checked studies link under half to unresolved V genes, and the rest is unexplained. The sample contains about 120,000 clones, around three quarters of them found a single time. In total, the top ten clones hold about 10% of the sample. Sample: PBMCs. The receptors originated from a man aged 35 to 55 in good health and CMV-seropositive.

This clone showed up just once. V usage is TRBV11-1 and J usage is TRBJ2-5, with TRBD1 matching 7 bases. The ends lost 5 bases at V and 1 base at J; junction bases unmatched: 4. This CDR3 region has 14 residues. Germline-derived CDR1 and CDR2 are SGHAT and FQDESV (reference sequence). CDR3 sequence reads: CASSPDRVQETQYF. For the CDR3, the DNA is TGTGCCAGCAGCCCCGACAGGGTCCAAGAGACCCAGTACTTC.

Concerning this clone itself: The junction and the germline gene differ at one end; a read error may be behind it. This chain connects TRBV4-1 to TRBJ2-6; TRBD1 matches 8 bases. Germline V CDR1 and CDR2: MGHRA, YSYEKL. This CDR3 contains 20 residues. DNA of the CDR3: TGCGCCACCTCGGAGACAGGGGTTTTTTCTCAGTTAGCTGGGGCCAACGGCCTGACTTTC. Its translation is CATSETGVFSQLAGANGLTF.

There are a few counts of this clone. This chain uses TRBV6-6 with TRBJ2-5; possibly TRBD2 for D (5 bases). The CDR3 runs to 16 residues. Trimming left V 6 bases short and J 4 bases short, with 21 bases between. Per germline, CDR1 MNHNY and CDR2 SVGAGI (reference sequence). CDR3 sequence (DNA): TGTGCCAGCAGAAACGCCAAAGGGCCTAGCCGAGAGACCCAGTACTTC. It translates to CASRNAKGPSRETQYF.

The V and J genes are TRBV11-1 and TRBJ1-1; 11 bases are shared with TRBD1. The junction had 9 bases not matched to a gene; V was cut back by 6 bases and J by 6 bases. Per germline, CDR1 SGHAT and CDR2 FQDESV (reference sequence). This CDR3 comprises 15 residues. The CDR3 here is CASSRTGGSVAEAFF. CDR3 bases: TGTGCCAGCAGTCGGACAGGGGGCTCGGTTGCTGAAGCTTTCTTT. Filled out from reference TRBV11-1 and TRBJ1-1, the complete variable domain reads EAEVAQSPRYKITEKSQAVAFWCDPISGHATLYWYRQILGQGPELLVQFQDESVVDDSQLPKDRFSAERLKGVDSTLKIQPAELGDSAMYLCASSRTGGSVAEAFFGQGTRLTVV.

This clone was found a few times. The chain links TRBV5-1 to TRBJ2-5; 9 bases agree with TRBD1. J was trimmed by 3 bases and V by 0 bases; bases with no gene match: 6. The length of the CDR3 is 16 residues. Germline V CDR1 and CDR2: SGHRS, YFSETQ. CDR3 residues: CASSLVGTGFEETQYF. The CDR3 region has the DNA TGCGCCAGCAGCTTGGTAGGGACAGGGTTCGAAGAGACCCAGTACTTC.

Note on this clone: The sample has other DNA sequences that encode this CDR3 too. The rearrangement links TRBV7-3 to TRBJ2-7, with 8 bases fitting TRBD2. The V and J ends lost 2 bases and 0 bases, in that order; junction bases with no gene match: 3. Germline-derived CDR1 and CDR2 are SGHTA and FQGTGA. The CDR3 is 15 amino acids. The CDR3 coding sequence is TGTGCCAGCAGCTTATCGGGGGGGAGCTCCTACGAGCAGTACTTC. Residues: CASSLSGGSSYEQYF.

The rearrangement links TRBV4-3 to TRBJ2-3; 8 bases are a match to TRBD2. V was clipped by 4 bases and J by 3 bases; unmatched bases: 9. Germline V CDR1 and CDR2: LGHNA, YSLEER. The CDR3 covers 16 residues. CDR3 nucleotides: TGCGCCAGCAGCCCCCAGCCGGGACTAGGGACAGATACGCAGTATTTT. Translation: CASSPQPGLGTDTQYF.

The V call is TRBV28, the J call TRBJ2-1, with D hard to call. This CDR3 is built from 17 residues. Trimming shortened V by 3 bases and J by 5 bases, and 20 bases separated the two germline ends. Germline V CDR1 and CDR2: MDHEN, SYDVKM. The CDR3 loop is CASSFSQLVGQHNEQFF. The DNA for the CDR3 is TGTGCCAGCAGTTTTAGCCAATTAGTCGGCCAACACAATGAGCAGTTCTTC.

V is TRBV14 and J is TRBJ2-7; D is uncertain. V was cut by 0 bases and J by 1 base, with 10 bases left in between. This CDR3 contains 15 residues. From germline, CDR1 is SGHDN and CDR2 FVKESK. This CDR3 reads CASSQDRRRSYEQYF. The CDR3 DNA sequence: TGTGCCAGCAGCCAAGATCGGCGGCGTTCCTACGAGCAGTACTTC.

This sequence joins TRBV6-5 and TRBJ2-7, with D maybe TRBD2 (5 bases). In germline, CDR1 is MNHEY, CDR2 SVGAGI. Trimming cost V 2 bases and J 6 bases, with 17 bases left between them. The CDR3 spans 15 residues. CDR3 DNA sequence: TGTGCCAGCAGTTACACGGGAACCCAGTCTGCCGAGCAGTACTTC. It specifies CASSYTGTQSAEQYF.

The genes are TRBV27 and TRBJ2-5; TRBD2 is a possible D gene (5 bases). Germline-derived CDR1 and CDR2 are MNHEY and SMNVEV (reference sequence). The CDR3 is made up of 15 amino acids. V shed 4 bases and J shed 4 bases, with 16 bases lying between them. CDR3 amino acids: CASSSTRLAGETQYF. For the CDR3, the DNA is TGTGCCAGCAGTTCCACCCGGCTTGCGGGAGAGACCCAGTACTTC.

This CDR3 reads CASSSGRLAGGNEQYF. DNA for the CDR3: TGTGCCAGCAGTTCCGGCCGACTAGCGGGGGGAAACGAGCAGTACTTC. The chain links TRBV27 to TRBJ2-7, with 13 positions matching TRBD2. Trimming took 4 bases from V and 5 from J; bases not matched to a gene: 8. Germline V lookup: CDR1 MNHEY, CDR2 SMNVEV (reference sequence). The CDR3 length is 16 residues.

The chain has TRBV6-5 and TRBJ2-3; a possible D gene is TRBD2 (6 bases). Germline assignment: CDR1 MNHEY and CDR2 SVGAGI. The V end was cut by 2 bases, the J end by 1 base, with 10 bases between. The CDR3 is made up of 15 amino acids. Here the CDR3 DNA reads TGTGCCAGCAGTTACGTGCGGGGTGGCACAGATACGCAGTATTTT. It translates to CASSYVRGGTDTQYF.

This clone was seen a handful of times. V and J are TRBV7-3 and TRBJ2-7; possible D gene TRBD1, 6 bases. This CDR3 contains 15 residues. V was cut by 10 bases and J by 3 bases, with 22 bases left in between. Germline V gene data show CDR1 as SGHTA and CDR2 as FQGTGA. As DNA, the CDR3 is TGTGCCACGCGTACCGTCCAGGGGATTTACTACGAGCAGTACTTC. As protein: CATRTVQGIYYEQYF.

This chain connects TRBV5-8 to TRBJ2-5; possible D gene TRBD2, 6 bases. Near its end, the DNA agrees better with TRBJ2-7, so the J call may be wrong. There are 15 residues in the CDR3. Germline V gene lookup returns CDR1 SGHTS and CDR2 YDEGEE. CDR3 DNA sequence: TGTGCCAGCAGCTTGAGGAGGGGCGGCTCCTACGAGCAGTACTTC. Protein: CASSLRRGGSYEQYF.

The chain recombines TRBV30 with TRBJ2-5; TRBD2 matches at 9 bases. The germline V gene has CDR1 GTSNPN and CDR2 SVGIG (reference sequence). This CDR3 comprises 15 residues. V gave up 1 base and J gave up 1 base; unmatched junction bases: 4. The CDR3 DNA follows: TGTGCCTGGAGTGAAGGGCGGGGGGGCCAAGAGACCCAGTACTTC. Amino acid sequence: CAWSEGRGGQETQYF. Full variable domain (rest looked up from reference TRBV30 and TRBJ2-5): SQTIHQWPATLVQPVGSPLSLECTVEGTSNPNLYWYRQAAGRGLQLLFYSVGIGQISSEVPQNLSASRPQDRQFILSSKKLLLSDSGFYLCAWSEGRGGQETQYFGPGTRLLVL.

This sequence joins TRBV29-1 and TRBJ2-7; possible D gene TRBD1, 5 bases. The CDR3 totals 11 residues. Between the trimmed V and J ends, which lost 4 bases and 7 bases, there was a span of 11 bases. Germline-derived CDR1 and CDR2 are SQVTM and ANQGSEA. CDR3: CSVVEGVEQYF. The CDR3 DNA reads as TGCAGCGTTGTAGAAGGGGTTGAGCAGTACTTC.

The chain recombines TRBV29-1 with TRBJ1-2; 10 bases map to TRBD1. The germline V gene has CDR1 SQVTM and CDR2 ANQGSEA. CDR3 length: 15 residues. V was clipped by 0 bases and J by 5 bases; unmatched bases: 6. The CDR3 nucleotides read TGCAGCGTTGAAGAGCCGCCGGACAGGGGGTATGGCTACACCTTC. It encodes CSVEEPPDRGYGYTF.

The CDR3 DNA is TGTGCCACCAGCAGGGGCGGCCAGGGAGGCTACACCTTC. It translates to CATSRGGQGGYTF. The J gene is TRBJ1-2, the V gene TRBV15, with D tentatively TRBD1 (5 bases). The CDR3 spans 13 residues. Germline lookup yields CDR1 LNHNV and CDR2 YYDKDF (reference sequence). V gave up 3 bases and J gave up 8 bases, with 13 bases separating them.

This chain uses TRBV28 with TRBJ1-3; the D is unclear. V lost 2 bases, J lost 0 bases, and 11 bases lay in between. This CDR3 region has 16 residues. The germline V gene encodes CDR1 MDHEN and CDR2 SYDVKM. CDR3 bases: TGTGCCAGCAGTTTAGGACTCATAAGCTCTGGAAACACCATATATTTT. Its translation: CASSLGLISSGNTIYF.

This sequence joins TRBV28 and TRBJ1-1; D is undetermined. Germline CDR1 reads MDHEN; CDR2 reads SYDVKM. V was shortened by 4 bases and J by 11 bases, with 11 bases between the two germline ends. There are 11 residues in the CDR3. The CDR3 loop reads CASSSLPGAFF. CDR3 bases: TGTGCCAGCAGTTCCCTCCCCGGGGCTTTCTTT.

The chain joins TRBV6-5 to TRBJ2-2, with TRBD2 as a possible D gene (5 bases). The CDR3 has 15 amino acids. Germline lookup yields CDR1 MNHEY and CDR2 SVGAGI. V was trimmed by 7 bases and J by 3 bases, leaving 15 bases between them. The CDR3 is CASTPSFGDTGELFF. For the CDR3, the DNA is TGTGCCAGCACCCCCTCCTTCGGGGACACCGGGGAGCTGTTTTTT.

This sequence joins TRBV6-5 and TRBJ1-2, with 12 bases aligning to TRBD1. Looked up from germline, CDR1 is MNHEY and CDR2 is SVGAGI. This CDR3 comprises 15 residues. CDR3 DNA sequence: TGTGCTACTCTTCCCGGGACAGGGGGCCACTATGGCTACACCTTC. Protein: CATLPGTGGHYGYTF.

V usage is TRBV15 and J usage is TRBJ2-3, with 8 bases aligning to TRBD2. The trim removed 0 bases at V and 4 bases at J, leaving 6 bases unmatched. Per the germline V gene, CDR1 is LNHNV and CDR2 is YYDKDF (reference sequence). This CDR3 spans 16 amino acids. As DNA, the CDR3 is TGTGCCACCAGCAGAGATGTAGGACTAGCATCAGATACGCAGTATTTT. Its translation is CATSRDVGLASDTQYF.

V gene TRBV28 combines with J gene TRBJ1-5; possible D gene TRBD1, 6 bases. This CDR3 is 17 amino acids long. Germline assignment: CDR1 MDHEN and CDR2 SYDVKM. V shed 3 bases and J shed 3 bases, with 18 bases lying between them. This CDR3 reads CASSFRPTGVDNQPQHF. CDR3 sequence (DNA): TGTGCCAGCAGTTTCCGCCCGACAGGTGTTGACAATCAGCCCCAGCATTTT. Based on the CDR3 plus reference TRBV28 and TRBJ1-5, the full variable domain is DVKVTQSSRYLVKRTGEKVFLECVQDMDHENMFWYRQDPGLGLRLIYFSYDVKMKEKGDIPEGYSVSREKKERFSLILESASTNQTSMYLCASSFRPTGVDNQPQHFGDGTRLSIL.

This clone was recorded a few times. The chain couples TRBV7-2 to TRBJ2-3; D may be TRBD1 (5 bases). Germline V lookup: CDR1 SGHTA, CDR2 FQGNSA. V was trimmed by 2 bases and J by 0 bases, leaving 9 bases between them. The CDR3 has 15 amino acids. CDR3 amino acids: CASSLWSGSTDTQYF. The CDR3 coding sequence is TGTGCCAGCAGCTTATGGTCAGGGAGCACAGATACGCAGTATTTT.

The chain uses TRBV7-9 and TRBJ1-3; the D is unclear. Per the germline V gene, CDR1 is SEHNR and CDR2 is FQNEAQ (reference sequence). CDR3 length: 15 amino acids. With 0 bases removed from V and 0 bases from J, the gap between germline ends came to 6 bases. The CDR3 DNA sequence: TGTGCCAGCAGCTTAGCGGGCAGCTCTGGAAACACCATATATTTT. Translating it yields CASSLAGSSGNTIYF.